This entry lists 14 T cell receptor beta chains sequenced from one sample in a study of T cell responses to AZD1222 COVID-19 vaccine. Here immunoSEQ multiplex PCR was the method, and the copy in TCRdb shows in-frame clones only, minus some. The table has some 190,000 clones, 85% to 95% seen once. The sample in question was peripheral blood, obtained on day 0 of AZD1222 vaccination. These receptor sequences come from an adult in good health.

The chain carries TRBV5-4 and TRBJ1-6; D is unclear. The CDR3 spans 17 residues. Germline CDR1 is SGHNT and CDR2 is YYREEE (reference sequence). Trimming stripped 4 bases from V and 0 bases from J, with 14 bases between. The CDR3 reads CASSPPASSSYNSPLHF. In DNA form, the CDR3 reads TGTGCCAGCAGCCCCCCCGCCTCGAGCTCCTATAATTCACCCCTCCACTTT.

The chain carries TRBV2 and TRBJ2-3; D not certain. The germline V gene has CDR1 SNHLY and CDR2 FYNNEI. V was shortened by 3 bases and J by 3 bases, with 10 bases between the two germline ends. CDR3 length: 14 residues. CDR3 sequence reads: CASSDFGRTDTQYF. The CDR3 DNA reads TGTGCCAGCAGTGACTTTGGCCGTACAGATACGCAGTATTTT.

The chain's CDR3 is CAWSGQGNYGYTF. CDR3 DNA sequence: TGTGCCTGGAGCGGACAGGGGAACTATGGCTACACCTTC. The chain carries TRBV30 and TRBJ1-2; 9 positions match TRBD1. Germline loops: CDR1 GTSNPN, CDR2 SVGIG (reference sequence). The J segment lost 2 bases and the V segment lost 3 bases, leaving 1 base of the junction unmatched. The length of the CDR3 is 13 residues.

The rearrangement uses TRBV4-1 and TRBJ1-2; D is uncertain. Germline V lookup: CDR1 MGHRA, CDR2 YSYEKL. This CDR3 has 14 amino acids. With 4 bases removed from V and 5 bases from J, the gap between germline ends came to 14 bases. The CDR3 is CASSLRHGVYGYTF. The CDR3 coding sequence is TGCGCCAGCAGCCTAAGACACGGAGTGTATGGCTACACCTTC.

The CDR3 DNA reads TGCAGCGTTGACGGCGGCCGGCCAGATACGCAGTATTTT. Translating it yields CSVDGGRPDTQYF. V and J are TRBV29-1 and TRBJ2-3; D call uncertain. The V and J ends lost 3 bases and 4 bases respectively, with 11 bases between them. Germline V CDR1 and CDR2: SQVTM, ANQGSEA. The CDR3 is 13 amino acids.

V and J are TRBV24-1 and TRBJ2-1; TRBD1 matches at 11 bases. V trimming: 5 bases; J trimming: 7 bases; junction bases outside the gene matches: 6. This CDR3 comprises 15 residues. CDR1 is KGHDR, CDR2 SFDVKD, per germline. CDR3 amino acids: CATSVWGQGVNEQFF. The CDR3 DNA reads TGTGCCACCAGTGTTTGGGGACAGGGGGTAAATGAGCAGTTCTTC.

CDR3 residues: CASSEEALPIFHF. DNA of the CDR3: TGTGCCAGCAGTGAAGAGGCCCTGCCGATATTCCACTTT. This sequence joins TRBV6-1 and TRBJ1-6, with D unclear. The CDR3 length is 13 residues. Trimming stripped 1 base from V and 17 bases from J, with 15 bases between. Germline V gene lookup returns CDR1 MNHNS and CDR2 SASEGT.

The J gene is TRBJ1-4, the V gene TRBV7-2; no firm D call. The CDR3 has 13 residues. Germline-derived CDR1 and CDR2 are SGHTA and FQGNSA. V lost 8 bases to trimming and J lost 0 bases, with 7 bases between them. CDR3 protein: CASSRSTNEKLFF. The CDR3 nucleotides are TGTGCCAGCTCCCGCTCAACTAATGAAAAACTGTTTTTT.

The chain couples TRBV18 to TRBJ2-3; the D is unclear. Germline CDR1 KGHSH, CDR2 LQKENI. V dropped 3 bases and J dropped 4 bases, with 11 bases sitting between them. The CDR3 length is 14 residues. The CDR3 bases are TGTGCCAGCTCACCGCCGGCAGGAGCAGATACGCAGTATTTT. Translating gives CASSPPAGADTQYF.

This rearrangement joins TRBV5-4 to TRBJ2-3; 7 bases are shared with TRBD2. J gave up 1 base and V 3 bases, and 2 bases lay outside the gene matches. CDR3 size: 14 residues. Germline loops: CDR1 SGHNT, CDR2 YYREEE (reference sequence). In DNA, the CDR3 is TGTGCCAGCAGCTGGAGCGGGGGCACAGATACGCAGTATTTT. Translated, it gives CASSWSGGTDTQYF.

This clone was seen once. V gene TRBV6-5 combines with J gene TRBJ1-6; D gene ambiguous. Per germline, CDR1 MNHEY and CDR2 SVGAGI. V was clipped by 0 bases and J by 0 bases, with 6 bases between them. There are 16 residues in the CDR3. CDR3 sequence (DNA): TGTGCCAGCAGTTACTCGTCCATCTCCTATAATTCACCCCTCCACTTT. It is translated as CASSYSSISYNSPLHF.

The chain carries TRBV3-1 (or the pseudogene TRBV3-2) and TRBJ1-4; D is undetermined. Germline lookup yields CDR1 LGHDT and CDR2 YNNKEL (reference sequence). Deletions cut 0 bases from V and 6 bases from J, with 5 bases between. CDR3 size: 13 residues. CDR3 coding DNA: TGTGCCAGCAGCCAAGATCTTGATGAAAAACTGTTTTTT. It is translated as CASSQDLDEKLFF.

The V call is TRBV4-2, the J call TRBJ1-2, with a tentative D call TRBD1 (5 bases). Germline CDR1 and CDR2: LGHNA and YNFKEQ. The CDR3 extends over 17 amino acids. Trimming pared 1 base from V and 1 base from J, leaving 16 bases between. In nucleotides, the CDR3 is TGTGCCAGCAGCCAAGTTCCATTGGGGGGTGGTAACTATGGCTACACCTTC. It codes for CASSQVPLGGGNYGYTF.

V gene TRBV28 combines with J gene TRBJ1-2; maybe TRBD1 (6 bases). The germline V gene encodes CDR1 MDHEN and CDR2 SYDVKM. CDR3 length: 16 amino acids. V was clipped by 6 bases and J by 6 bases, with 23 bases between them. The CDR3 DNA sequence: TGTGCCAGCAGGACACCATCAGCGGGGGGCGAGAATGGCTACACCTTC. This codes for CASRTPSAGGENGYTF.